This record looks at one T cell receptor beta chain sequence and its context. The data were produced by immunoSEQ multiplex PCR, yet TCRdb's version contains in-frame clones alone and is incomplete. The repertoire includes around 100,000 clones, 84% of them detected once, and 4.5% sits in the top ten. This entry is derived from a study of blood T cell repertoires in COVID-19. Trimming cost V 3 bases and J 6 bases; bases outside gene matches: 9. The CDR3 consists of 15 residues. Germline V gene lookup returns CDR1 SGHNT and CDR2 YYREEE (reference sequence). The chain has TRBV5-4 and TRBJ2-3; 8 nucleotides match TRBD2. The source of this sequence is a human donor in a cohort sampled during active COVID-19. Sequenced sample: peripheral blood. CDR3 sequence: CASSSSHSGGDTQYF. The CDR3 nucleotides read TGTGCCAGCAGCTCCTCCCACTCGGGGGGGGATACGCAGTATTTT.